The rows below give T cell receptor beta chains drawn from one sample of a study of T cell changes during pregnancy in multiple sclerosis. Assay: immunoSEQ multiplex PCR; the TCRdb copy retains only in-frame clones and omits some. The profile shows fewer than 40,000 clones, nearly 95% of them singletons. The sequenced sample was CD4+ T cells from peripheral blood mononuclear cells, obtained after pregnancy. The source is a female donor in good health, enrolled as a control in a pregnancy study. CDR3s include the opening cysteine and the closing phenylalanine or tryptophan.

J,V,length,CDR3
TRBJ1-2,TRBV30,13,CAWGDSLVRGHTF
TRBJ2-7,TRBV5-1,15,CASSLGVGGTYEQYF
TRBJ1-5,TRBV10-3,15,CAISASGGSNQPQHF
TRBJ2-3,TRBV18,16,CASSPLGTSLRDTQYF
TRBJ1-1,TRBV21-1,15,CASSDSPPRDTEAFF
TRBJ2-5,TRBV19,14,CASSTWGRQETQYF
TRBJ1-4,TRBV10-3,15,CAISEAGAANEKLFF
TRBJ2-1,TRBV12-5,16,CASGLVPGGSYNEQFF
TRBJ1-6,TRBV19,17,CASSIGQGTSNNSPLHF
TRBJ1-5,TRBV21-1,17,CASSKAGGGDSNQPQHF
TRBJ2-7,TRBV19,15,CASSLTAGGSYEQYF
TRBJ1-1,TRBV19,15,CASTPATGKATEAFF
TRBJ2-5,TRBV29-1,13,CSVVQDYRETQYF
TRBJ2-7,TRBV11-2,15,CASSSLAVSSYEQYF
TRBJ1-1,TRBV29-1,9,CSTGFEAFF
TRBJ2-5,TRBV11-2,14,CASSTNRVVETQYF
TRBJ2-5,TRBV19,11,CASRRGGTQYF
TRBJ1-4,TRBV6-1,17,CASSGIGTGGASEKLFF
TRBJ2-3,TRBV5-8,14,CASSFGQGADTQYF
TRBJ1-2,TRBV19,13,CASSISGSYGYTF
TRBJ1-4,TRBV5-1,13,CASRTATNEKLFF
TRBJ1-1,TRBV11-2,16,CASSLGPRGMNTEAFF
TRBJ2-1,TRBV15,15,CATSRSGGANNEQFF
TRBJ1-4,TRBV7-9,15,CASSLIGETNEKLFF
TRBJ1-5,TRBV19,15,CASSIDRGNNQPQHF
TRBJ2-7,TRBV7-2,15,CASSEGVAGAREQYF
TRBJ1-1,TRBV29-1,13,CSGDQGAGTEAFF
TRBJ2-1,TRBV6-4,15,CASSPNRASYNEQFF
TRBJ1-6,TRBV6-5,16,CASSYWASPLNSPLHF
TRBJ2-1,TRBV12-5,15,CASGFGLAGYNEQFF
TRBJ2-3,TRBV29-1,11,CSGGPLDTQYF
TRBJ2-1,TRBV10-3,13,CAISDQGNNEQFF
TRBJ2-5,TRBV5-6,13,CAPPRQGPETQYF
TRBJ2-2,TRBV4-1,18,CASSQDAWTSANTGELFF
TRBJ2-7,TRBV19,18,CASSILGGRQGRPYEQYF
TRBJ2-5,TRBV7-9,16,CASSLYRAGRGETQYF
TRBJ2-3,TRBV30,13,CAWSALLGDTQYF
TRBJ2-1,TRBV2,15,CASRSSGSRNNEQFF
TRBJ1-2,TRBV5-4,15,CASSLGGAMDYGYTF
TRBJ2-3,TRBV10-3,14,CAIRASGGTDTQYF
TRBJ1-1,TRBV6-5,15,CASRPAGQGTTEAFF
TRBJ2-5,TRBV4-2,17,CASSQDVSSGRAETQYF
TRBJ2-5,TRBV30,14,CAWSLSGGSETQYF
TRBJ2-1,TRBV5-1,13,CASTRGDYNEQFF
TRBJ1-1,TRBV2,15,CASRPDRGRDTEAFF